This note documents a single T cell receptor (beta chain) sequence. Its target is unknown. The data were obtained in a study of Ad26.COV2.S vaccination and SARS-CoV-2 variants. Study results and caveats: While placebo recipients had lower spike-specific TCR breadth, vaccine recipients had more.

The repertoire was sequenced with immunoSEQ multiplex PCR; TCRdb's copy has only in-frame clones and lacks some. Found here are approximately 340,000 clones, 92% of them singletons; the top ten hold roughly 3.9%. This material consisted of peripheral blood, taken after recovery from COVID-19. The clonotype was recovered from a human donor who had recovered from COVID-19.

DNA of the CDR3: TGTGCCAGCGGGGAGAATAGCAATCAGCCCCAGCATTTT. It yields the protein CASGENSNQPQHF. V and J are TRBV2 and TRBJ1-5; D unresolved. Trimming removed 8 bases at V and 0 bases at J, with 8 bases between. The length of the CDR3 is 13 residues. The V gene's germline CDR1 is SNHLY and CDR2 FYNNEI. Based on the CDR3 plus reference TRBV2 and TRBJ1-5, the full variable domain is EPEVTQTPSHQVTQMGQEVILRCVPISNHLYFYWYRQILGQKVEFLVSFYNNEISEKSEIFDDQFSVERPDGSNFTLKIRSTKLEDSAMYFCASGENSNQPQHFGDGTRLSIL.